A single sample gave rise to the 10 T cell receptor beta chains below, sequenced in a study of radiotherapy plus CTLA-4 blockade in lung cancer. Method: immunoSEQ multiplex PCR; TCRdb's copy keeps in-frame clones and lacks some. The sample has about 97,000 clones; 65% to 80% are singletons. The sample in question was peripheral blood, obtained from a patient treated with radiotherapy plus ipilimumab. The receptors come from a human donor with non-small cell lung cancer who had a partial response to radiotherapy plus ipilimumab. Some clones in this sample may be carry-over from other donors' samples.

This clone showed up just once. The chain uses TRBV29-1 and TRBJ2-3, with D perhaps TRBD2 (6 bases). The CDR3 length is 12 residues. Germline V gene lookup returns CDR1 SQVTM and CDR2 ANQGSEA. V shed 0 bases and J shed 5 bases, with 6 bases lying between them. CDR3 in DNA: TGCAGCGTTGAAGAGCGGGGAGATACGCAGTATTTT. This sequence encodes CSVEERGDTQYF.

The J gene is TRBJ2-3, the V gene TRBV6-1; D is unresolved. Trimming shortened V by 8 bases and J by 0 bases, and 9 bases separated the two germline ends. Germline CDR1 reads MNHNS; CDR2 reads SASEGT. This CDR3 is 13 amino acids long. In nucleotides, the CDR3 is TGTGCCAGCGATATCACTAGCACAGATACGCAGTATTTT. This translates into CASDITSTDTQYF.

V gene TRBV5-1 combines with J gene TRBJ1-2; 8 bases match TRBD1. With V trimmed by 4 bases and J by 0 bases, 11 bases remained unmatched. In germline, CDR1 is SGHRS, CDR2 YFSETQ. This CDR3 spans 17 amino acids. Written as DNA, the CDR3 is TGCGCCAGCAGCAGAGCTCCGTCGGGACAGGCTAACTATGGCTACACCTTC. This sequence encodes CASSRAPSGQANYGYTF.

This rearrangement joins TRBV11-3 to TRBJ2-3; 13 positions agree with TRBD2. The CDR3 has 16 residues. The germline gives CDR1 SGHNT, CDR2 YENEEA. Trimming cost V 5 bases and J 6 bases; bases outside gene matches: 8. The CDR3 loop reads CASSAGLAGEEDTQYF. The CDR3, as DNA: TGTGCCAGCAGCGCCGGACTAGCGGGAGAGGAGGATACGCAGTATTTT.

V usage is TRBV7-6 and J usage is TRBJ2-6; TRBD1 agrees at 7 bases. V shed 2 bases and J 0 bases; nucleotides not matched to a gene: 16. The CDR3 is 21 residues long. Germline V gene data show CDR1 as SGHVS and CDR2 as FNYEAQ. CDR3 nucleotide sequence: TGTGCCAGCAGCTTACGGGCCCTCCGGCAGGGGGTTTTCTCTGGGGCCAACGTCCTGACTTTC. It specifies CASSLRALRQGVFSGANVLTF. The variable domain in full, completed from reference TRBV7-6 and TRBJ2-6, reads GAGVSQSPRYKVTKRGQDVALRCDPISGHVSLYWYRQALGQGPEFLTYFNYEAQQDKSGLPNDRFSAERPEGSISTLTIQRTEQRDSAMYRCASSLRALRQGVFSGANVLTFGAGSRLTVL.

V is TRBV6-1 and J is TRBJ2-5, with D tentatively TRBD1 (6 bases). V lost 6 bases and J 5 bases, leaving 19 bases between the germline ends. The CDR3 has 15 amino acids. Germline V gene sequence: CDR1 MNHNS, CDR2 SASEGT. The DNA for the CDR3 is TGTGCCAGCAGGTTAGACAGGTTGAGAGTCGAGACCCAGTACTTC. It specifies CASRLDRLRVETQYF.

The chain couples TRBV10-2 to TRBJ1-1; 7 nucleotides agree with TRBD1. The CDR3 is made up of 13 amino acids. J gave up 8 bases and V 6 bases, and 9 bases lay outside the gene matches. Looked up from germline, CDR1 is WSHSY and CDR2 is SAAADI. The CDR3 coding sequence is TGCGCCAGCAGGGACAGGCGGGGTTCCGAAGCTTTCTTT. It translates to CASRDRRGSEAFF.

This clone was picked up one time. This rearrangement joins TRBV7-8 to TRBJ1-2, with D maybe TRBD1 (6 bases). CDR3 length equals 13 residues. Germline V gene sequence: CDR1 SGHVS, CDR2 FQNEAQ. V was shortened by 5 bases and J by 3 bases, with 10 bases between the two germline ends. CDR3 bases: TGTGCCAGCAGCACAGGACAGTACTATGGCTACACCTTC. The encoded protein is CASSTGQYYGYTF.

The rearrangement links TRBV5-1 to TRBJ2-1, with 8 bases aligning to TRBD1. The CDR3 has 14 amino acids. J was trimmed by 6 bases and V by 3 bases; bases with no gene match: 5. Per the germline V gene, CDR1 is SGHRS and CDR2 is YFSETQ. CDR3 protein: CASSWTGMGNEQFF. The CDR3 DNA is TGCGCCAGCAGCTGGACAGGGATGGGCAATGAGCAGTTCTTC.

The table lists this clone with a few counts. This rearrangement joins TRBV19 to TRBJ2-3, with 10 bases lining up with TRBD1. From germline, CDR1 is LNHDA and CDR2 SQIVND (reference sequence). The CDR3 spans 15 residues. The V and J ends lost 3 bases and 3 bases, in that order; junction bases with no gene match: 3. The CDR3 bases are TGTGCCAGTAGTATCGGGGACAGGGGTACAGATACGCAGTATTTT. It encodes CASSIGDRGTDTQYF.